This TCR beta chain was found in a study of blood T cell repertoires in COVID-19. About the study: Donors in the United States, Italy and Spain gave samples during acute or convalescent COVID-19. The cDNA or gDNA used as material had been derived from T cells, B-cell-depleted T cells, or PBMCs.

In the original processing: Amplification with reference gene primers provided the estimates of nucleated cell counts. Profiled with immunoSEQ multiplex PCR; TCRdb holds only in-frame clones, not every one. The D gene and trimming were derived from the DNA, and the V and J assignments and clone size from that table. The sample includes 90,000 to 120,000 clones, 84% seen only once; the top ten take more than 4%. There are 19 residues in the CDR3. Looked up from germline, CDR1 is LNHDA and CDR2 is SQIVND (reference sequence). V shed 4 bases, J shed 11 bases, and the junction held 24 bases outside the gene matches.

The sample comprised peripheral blood. The clonotype originates from a human donor in a cohort sampled during active COVID-19. The chain links TRBV19 to TRBJ2-1; 9 nucleotides agree with TRBD1. CDR3 sequence reads: CASSRGPGQGFTGPLQQFF. In DNA, the CDR3 is TGTGCCAGTAGTAGGGGCCCGGGACAGGGTTTTACTGGGCCACTACAGCAGTTCTTC.